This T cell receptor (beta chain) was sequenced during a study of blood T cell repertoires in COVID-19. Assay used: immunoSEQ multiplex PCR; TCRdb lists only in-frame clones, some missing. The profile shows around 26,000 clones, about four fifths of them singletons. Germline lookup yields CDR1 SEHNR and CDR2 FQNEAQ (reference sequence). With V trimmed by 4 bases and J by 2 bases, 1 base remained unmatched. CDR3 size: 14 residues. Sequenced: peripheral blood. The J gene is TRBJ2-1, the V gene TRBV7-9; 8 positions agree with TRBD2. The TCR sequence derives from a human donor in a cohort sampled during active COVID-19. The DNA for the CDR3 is TGTGCCAGCAGCTCGGGGGGGCCCTACAATGAGCAGTTCTTC. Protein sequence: CASSSGGPYNEQFF.